The present TCR beta chain was sequenced within a study of blood T cells in healthy people across ages. V shed 6 bases, J shed 1 base, and the junction held 7 bases outside the gene matches. The CDR3 is made up of 14 amino acids. The germline V gene encodes CDR1 DFQATT and CDR2 SNEGSKA (reference sequence). Together with a sample-barcoded 5' primer, a J-beta primer mix was included in a second PCR lasting roughly 6 to 12 cycles. Each CDR3 protein gets one entry after TCRdb re-called the 5' RACE reads with MiXCR. The table records under 2 million distinct CDR3 sequences, about 35% of them present only once. The amount of total RNA extracted per sample was at least 5 micrograms.

V gene TRBV20-1 combines with J gene TRBJ2-7, with TRBD2 identical over 9 bases. This clonotype was sampled from a woman in her 30s in good health. Material for sequencing was blood. CDR3 in DNA: TGCAGTGCCAGGGGACTAGCCTATTCCTACGAGCAGTACTTC. Translating it yields CSARGLAYSYEQYF.